A single sample gave rise to the 9 T cell receptor beta chains below, sequenced in a study of molecular identifiers for immune sequencing clone quantification. TCRdb analysed the PCR reads with MiXCR anew, one entry per CDR3 protein. The table lists hundreds of thousands of distinct CDR3 sequences, about 25% of them singletons, with about 0.73% in the top ten. Sequenced sample: naive CD8+ T cells from blood, with Jurkat cell RNA spiked in. Regarding subset: FACS-sorted CD8+CD4-CCR7+CD45RA+ naive T cells. The origin of the receptors is a human donor in good health. Some libraries in this study had Jurkat cell RNA spiked in.

The chain links TRBV5-6 to TRBJ2-7, with D possibly called TRBD1 or TRBD2 (5 bases each). Germline V gives CDR1 SGHDT, CDR2 YYEEEE. Deletions cut 4 bases from V and 6 bases from J, with 20 bases between. The CDR3 totals 15 residues. This CDR3 reads CASSPRDGPVLEQYF. CDR3 coding DNA: TGTGCCAGCAGCCCCCGGGACGGCCCGGTCCTCGAGCAGTACTTC.

As to this clonotype: This may arise from a read error, as a much more abundant clone is one base away. The chain carries TRBV6-6 and TRBJ2-5; a possible D gene is TRBD2 (6 bases). The V gene's germline CDR1 is MNHNY and CDR2 SVGAGI (reference sequence). This CDR3 is built from 12 residues. CDR3 amino acids: CASGGVQETQHF. CDR3 nucleotide sequence: TGTGCCAGCGGCGGGGTACAAGAGACCCAGCACTTC.

Regarding this clonotype: This may come from a read error, since a much larger clone is one base off. V usage is TRBV28 and J usage is TRBJ1-6; the D gene is possibly TRBD1 (5 bases). Between the trimmed V and J ends, which lost 4 bases and 7 bases, there was a span of 11 bases. CDR1 is MDHEN and CDR2 is SYDVKM in the germline V gene. The CDR3 sequence is 14 residues long. This CDR3 is CASSCRVRNSPLHF. In DNA form, the CDR3 reads TGTGCCAGCAGTTGCAGGGTTAGGAATTCACCCCTCCACTTT. The whole variable domain, remainder taken from reference TRBV28 and TRBJ1-6, is DVKVTQSSRYLVKRTGEKVFLECVQDMDHENMFWYRQDPGLGLRLIYFSYDVKMKEKGDIPEGYSVSREKKERFSLILESASTNQTSMYLCASSCRVRNSPLHFGNGTRLTVT.

This clonotype was seen a few times. The CDR3, as DNA: TGCGCCAGCAGCCAAGATCATGGGACGACGGGAGATACGCAGTATTTT. Its protein is CASSQDHGTTGDTQYF. The chain combines TRBV4-1 with TRBJ2-3, with D possibly called TRBD1 or TRBD2 (5 bases each). V was cut by 0 bases and J by 5 bases, with 15 bases left in between. The CDR3 loop spans 16 amino acids. Germline values: CDR1 MGHRA, CDR2 YSYEKL.

This rearrangement joins TRBV30 to TRBJ1-4, with D uncertain. Germline-derived CDR1 and CDR2 are GTSNPN and SVGIG (reference sequence). The CDR3 totals 12 residues. The V gene lost 0 bases and the J gene lost 6 bases, with 5 bases spanning the gap. DNA of the CDR3: TGTGCCTGGAGTGTTGTTGATGAAAAACTGTTTTTT. It encodes CAWSVVDEKLFF.

This clonotype was counted a single time. The chain couples TRBV7-2 to TRBJ2-7; a weak D match, TRBD1 (6 bases). Trimming stripped 5 bases from V and 9 bases from J, with 14 bases between. Per germline, CDR1 SGHTA and CDR2 FQGNSA. The CDR3 runs to 12 residues. The CDR3 here is CASSIRGSGQYF. The CDR3 DNA is TGTGCCAGCAGCATTAGGGGGAGCGGGCAGTACTTC.

The rearrangement joins TRBV15 to TRBJ2-3; 9 bases fit TRBD1. With 5 bases clipped from V and 3 bases from J, the junction kept 6 bases outside the gene matches. In germline, CDR1 is LNHNV, CDR2 YYDKDF (reference sequence). The CDR3 consists of 15 residues. CDR3 in DNA: TGTGCCACCAGCGGTCGGGACAGGGTGACAGATACGCAGTATTTT. Its protein is CATSGRDRVTDTQYF. Filled out from reference TRBV15 and TRBJ2-3, the complete variable domain reads DAMVIQNPRYQVTQFGKPVTLSCSQTLNHNVMYWYQQKSSQAPKLLFHYYDKDFNNEADTPDNFQSRRPNTSFCFLDIRSPGLGDTAMYLCATSGRDRVTDTQYFGPGTRLTVL.

For this clonotype: A read error may explain this, as a much larger clone is one base away. The V gene is TRBV4-3, the J gene TRBJ1-2, with TRBD1 identical over 7 bases. Germline CDR1 and CDR2: LGHNA and YSLEER. The CDR3 length is 14 residues. V was pared by 1 base and J by 5 bases, with 4 bases of the junction left unmatched. The CDR3 spells CASSQAGGSYGYTF. The CDR3 DNA is TGCGCCAGCAGCCAAGCAGGGGGTTCTTATGGCTACACCTTC.

Worth noting for this clonotype: Just one base apart from a much larger clone, this may be a read error. The gene calls are TRBV4-3 and TRBJ1-3; the match to TRBD1 covers 7 bases. V lost 4 bases to trimming and J lost 2 bases; unmatched junction nucleotides: 11. Germline assignment: CDR1 LGHNA and CDR2 YSLEER. The CDR3 has 17 amino acids. The CDR3 here is CASSPIGEGATGNTIYF. The CDR3, as DNA: TGCGCCAGCAGCCCCATCGGAGAGGGGGCCACTGGAAACACCATATATTTT.